Listed below are T cell receptor beta chains from one sample, sequenced in a study of T cell responses to AZD1222 COVID-19 vaccine. Profiling relied on immunoSEQ multiplex PCR, and the TCRdb table lists in-frame clones only, not all of them. The table has about 140,000 clones, 85% to 95% seen once; the top ten hold 9% to 15%. Sample: peripheral blood, taken after recovery from COVID-19. These receptor sequences come from an adult who had recovered from COVID-19. Both conserved end residues are part of each CDR3. Each record gives: J gene, D gene, clone size, V gene, CDR3 protein, CDR3 DNA. The D gene is left open where the match is weak. Size is stated for part of the rows, as once, few or many counts, or as a class when the clone is expanded.

>TRBJ1-2|.|few|TRBV7-9
CASIGENYGYTF
TGTGCCAGCATAGGAGAGAACTATGGCTACACCTTC
>TRBJ1-2|.|.|TRBV7-9
CASSLGAGRDYGYTF
TGTGCCAGCAGCTTAGGCGCAGGGCGCGACTATGGCTACACCTTC
>TRBJ2-2|.|.|TRBV11-3
CASSKGGAEHTGELFF
TGTGCCAGCAGCAAAGGGGGGGCGGAGCACACCGGGGAGCTGTTTTTT
>TRBJ2-1|TRBD1|.|TRBV2
CASLRQGAFDEQFF
TGTGCCAGCCTCAGACAGGGGGCCTTCGATGAGCAGTTCTTC
>TRBJ2-1|.|.|TRBV18
CASSPQTSSGEQFF
TGTGCCAGCTCACCACAAACTAGCTCCGGTGAGCAGTTCTTC
>TRBJ2-1|.|.|TRBV2
CASSETIADEQFF
TGTGCCAGCAGTGAAACCATAGCGGATGAGCAGTTCTTC
>TRBJ1-2|.|.|TRBV23-1
CASSREANYGYTF
TGCGCCAGCAGTCGCGAGGCGAACTATGGCTACACCTTC
>TRBJ2-1|TRBD1|.|TRBV24-1
CATSDSPRTGNEQFF
TGTGCCACCAGTGATTCGCCCCGGACAGGGAATGAGCAGTTCTTC
>TRBJ2-2|TRBD2|once|TRBV19
CASTPGREATGELFF
TGTGCCAGTACCCCAGGGAGGGAGGCCACCGGGGAGCTGTTTTTT
>TRBJ2-2|.|.|TRBV19
CASSIDPPGLTTGELFF
TGTGCCAGTAGTATAGATCCCCCAGGGTTGACCACCGGGGAGCTGTTTTTT
>TRBJ2-7|TRBD1|.|TRBV5-1
CASRPGTGFSYEQYF
TGCGCCAGCAGACCCGGGACAGGATTTTCCTACGAGCAGTACTTC
>TRBJ2-5|.|.|TRBV24-1
CATSDPKRGGTQYF
TGTGCCACCAGTGATCCCAAACGAGGGGGGACCCAGTACTTC
>TRBJ1-2|TRBD1|.|TRBV27
CASRQSGTGRVYTF
TGTGCCAGCAGGCAATCGGGGACAGGGAGGGTCTACACCTTC
>TRBJ2-7|TRBD1|.|TRBV30
CAWDGQGSGQYF
TGTGCCTGGGACGGACAGGGGAGCGGGCAGTACTTC
>TRBJ1-1|.|.|TRBV5-1
CASSLYDRRTEAFF
TGCGCCAGCAGCTTGTATGATAGGAGAACTGAAGCTTTCTTT
>TRBJ2-1|.|.|TRBV24-1
CATSGKGPGTIGQFF
TGTGCCACCAGTGGAAAGGGCCCGGGTACAATAGGACAGTTCTTC
>TRBJ1-1|TRBD1|.|TRBV2
CASTDRGAFF
TGTGCCAGCACCGACAGGGGTGCTTTCTTT
>TRBJ1-6|.|few|TRBV28
CASSGADEGSYNSPLHF
TGTGCCAGCTCGGGGGCAGACGAAGGCTCCTATAATTCACCCCTCCACTTT
>TRBJ2-7|.|.|TRBV27
CASSFSGPISYEQYF
TGTGCCAGCAGTTTTTCGGGTCCGATCTCCTACGAGCAGTACTTC
>TRBJ1-2|.|.|TRBV12-3/TRBV12-4
CASSLQHRDGYTF
TGTGCCAGCAGCTTACAACACAGGGATGGCTACACCTTC
>TRBJ1-1|.|once|TRBV6-2/TRBV6-3
CASSSRRGLFMNTEAFF
TGTGCCAGCAGTTCTCGGAGAGGGTTATTCATGAACACTGAAGCTTTCTTT
>TRBJ2-7|.|.|TRBV29-1
CSLPEDEQYF
TGCAGCCTCCCTGAGGACGAGCAGTACTTC
>TRBJ1-5|.|.|TRBV7-2
CASSLAAGARWPQHF
TGTGCCAGCAGCTTAGCGGCAGGCGCACGTTGGCCCCAGCATTTT
>TRBJ1-6|.|.|TRBV3-1/TRBV3-2
CASSQARGYYNSPLHF
TGTGCCAGCAGCCAAGCGCGGGGCTACTACAATTCACCCCTCCACTTT
>TRBJ2-3|.|.|TRBV11-2
CASSRRNYGRPDTQYF
TGTGCCAGCAGCCGTCGGAACTACGGGCGCCCAGATACGCAGTATTTT
>TRBJ2-7|.|.|TRBV7-6
CASSSTRFERQYF
TGTGCCAGCAGCTCGACCCGTTTTGAACGGCAGTACTTC
>TRBJ2-1|.|.|TRBV3-1/TRBV3-2
CASSLSVAREQFF
TGTGCCAGCAGCCTATCGGTGGCACGTGAGCAGTTCTTC
>TRBJ2-7|.|.|TRBV4-1
CASSQEDFPTYEQYF
TGCGCCAGCAGCCAAGAGGACTTTCCCACCTACGAGCAGTACTTC
>TRBJ2-7|.|.|TRBV3-1/TRBV3-2
CASSRKGTYEQYF
TGTGCCAGCAGCCGGAAGGGGACCTACGAGCAGTACTTC